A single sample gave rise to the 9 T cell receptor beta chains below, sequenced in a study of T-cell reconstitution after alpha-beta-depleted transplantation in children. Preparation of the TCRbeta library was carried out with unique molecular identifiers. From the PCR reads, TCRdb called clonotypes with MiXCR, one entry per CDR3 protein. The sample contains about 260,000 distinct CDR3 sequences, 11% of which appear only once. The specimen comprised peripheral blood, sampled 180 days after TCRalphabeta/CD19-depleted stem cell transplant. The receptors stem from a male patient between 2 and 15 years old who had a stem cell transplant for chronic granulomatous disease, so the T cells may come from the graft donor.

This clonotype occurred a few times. CDR3 loop: CAWSASTYEQYF. CDR3 DNA: TGTGCCTGGAGTGCGTCCACCTACGAGCAGTACTTC. V usage is TRBV30 and J usage is TRBJ2-7; D remains unclear. Trimming cost V 1 base and J 2 bases, with 6 bases left between them. CDR1 and CDR2 (germline): GTSNPN, SVGIG (reference sequence). CDR3 length: 12 amino acids.

The chain's CDR3 is CASSSRTGGETQYF. CDR3 bases: TGTGCCAGCAGTTCTCGGACCGGCGGGGAGACCCAGTACTTC. The chain is built from TRBV6-2 or TRBV6-3 and TRBJ2-5; TRBD2 is a possible D gene (5 bases). The CDR3 loop spans 14 amino acids. Germline CDR1 is MNHEY and CDR2 is SVGEGT. V was clipped by 4 bases and J by 5 bases, with 14 bases between them.

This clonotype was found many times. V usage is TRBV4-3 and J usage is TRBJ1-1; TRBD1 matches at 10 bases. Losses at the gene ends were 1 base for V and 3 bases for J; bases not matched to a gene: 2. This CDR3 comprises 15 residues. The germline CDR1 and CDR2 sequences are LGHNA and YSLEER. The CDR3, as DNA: TGCGCCAGCAGCCAAGGAGACAGGGGGCACACTGAAGCTTTCTTT. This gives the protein CASSQGDRGHTEAFF.

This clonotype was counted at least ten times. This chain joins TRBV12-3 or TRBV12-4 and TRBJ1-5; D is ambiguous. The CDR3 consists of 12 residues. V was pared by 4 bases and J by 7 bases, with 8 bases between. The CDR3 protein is CASSSDTQPQHF. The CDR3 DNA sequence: TGTGCCAGCAGTTCCGATACCCAGCCCCAGCATTTT.

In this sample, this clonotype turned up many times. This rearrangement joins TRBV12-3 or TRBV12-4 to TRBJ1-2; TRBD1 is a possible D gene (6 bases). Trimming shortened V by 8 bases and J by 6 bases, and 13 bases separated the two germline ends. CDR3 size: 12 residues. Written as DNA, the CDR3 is TGTGCCAGCGGGCCCTGGGGGCATGGCTACACCTTC. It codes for CASGPWGHGYTF.

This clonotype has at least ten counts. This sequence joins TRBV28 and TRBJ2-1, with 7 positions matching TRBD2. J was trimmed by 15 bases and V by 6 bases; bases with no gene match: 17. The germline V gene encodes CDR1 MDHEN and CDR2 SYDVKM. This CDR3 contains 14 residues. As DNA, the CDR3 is TGTGCCAGCAGAGCCGTGATAGCGGGTTATCGGTGGTTCTTC. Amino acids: CASRAVIAGYRWFF.

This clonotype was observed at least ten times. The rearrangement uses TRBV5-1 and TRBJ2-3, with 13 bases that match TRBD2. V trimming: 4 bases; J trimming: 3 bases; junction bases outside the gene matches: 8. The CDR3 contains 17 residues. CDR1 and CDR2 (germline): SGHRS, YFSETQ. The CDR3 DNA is TGCGCCAGCAGCCCCGGGACTAGCGGGGTTTTAACAGATACGCAGTATTTT. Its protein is CASSPGTSGVLTDTQYF.

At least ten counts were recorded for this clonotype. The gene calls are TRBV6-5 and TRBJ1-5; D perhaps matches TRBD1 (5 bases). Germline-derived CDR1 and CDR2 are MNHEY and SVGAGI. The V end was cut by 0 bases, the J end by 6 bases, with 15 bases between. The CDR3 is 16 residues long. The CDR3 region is CASSYSKTKGAQPQHF. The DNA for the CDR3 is TGTGCCAGCAGTTACTCGAAGACGAAAGGGGCTCAGCCCCAGCATTTT.

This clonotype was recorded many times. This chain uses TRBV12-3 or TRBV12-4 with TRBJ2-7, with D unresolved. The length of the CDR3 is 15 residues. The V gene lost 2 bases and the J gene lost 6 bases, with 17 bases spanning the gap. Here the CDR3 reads CASSLQTTIKSEQYF. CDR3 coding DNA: TGTGCCAGCAGTTTACAGACAACAATAAAATCCGAGCAGTACTTC.